This entry describes one T cell receptor beta chain. Its antigen is unknown. The sample holds no much larger clone one base away, and base qualities are not on file. The source of the sample is a study of persistence of HIV-infected CD4 T cells (dated by TCRdb to the early 2020s). In the study overall: The study isolated CMV- and HIV-1 Gag-responding CD4+ T cells from ART-treated individuals to examine antigen-driven clonal expansion of HIV-1-infected cells. The clonality of all cells in each sorted population was measured by TCRbeta sequencing, and the clonality of infected cells was measured by proviral sequencing. Apart from two participants who underwent leukapheresis at a single time point, peripheral blood samples of up to 180 mL were collected from participants at multiple time points. Cross-participant TCR cluster analysis included roughly 8 participants for CMV and about seven participants for Gag. Participants had been on suppressive ART for a median of 8 years. Broad study findings and their caveats: TCRbeta richness in CMV- and Gag-responding cells was significantly lower than in anti-CD3/anti-CD28-responding cells; CMV-responding cells had higher oligoclonality than CD3/CD28-stimulated and Gag-responding cells. Bulk TCR analyses could not be restricted to the rare CMV-responding cells that actually carried HIV-1 proviruses. Degenerate expanded CDR3beta sequences were enriched in antigen-responding cells, suggesting convergent selection of CD4+ responses to CMV and Gag. A correlation was observed between TCR oligoclonality and proviral oligoclonality within the same sorted populations. Few individuals were included in the study, and only a limited range of antigens was tested.

CDR1 SGHRS and CDR2 YFSETQ are derived from the germline V gene. Germline trimming amounts to 3 bases on V and 1 base on J, with 0 as the count of junction bases outside the gene matches. From cysteine to phenylalanine, the CDR3 is 15 amino acids long. Only the CDR3 region is kept as DNA, spanning 45 bases read in frame from base 1. The immunoSEQ hsTCRB assay version 4 in survey mode was used to sequence TCRbeta repertoires from genomic DNA. Genomic DNA was diluted to around 10 ng/uL, using up to roughly 1 ug per sample for TCRbeta sequencing. In the source study's methods: TCRbeta data analysis was done in ImmunoSeq Analyzer 3.0, and diversity was calculated on productive nucleotide rearrangements. Using the Immunarch R package, lower-bound TCR diversity was estimated with the improved Chao index and clonality was estimated with the Gini coefficient. Different nucleotide rearrangements encoding the same CDR3beta amino acid sequence were counted as distinct clonotypes. Differential abundance analysis identified TCRbeta sequences significantly enriched in antigen-responding cells relative to anti-CD3/anti-CD28-activated cells. TCRs were clustered by predicted peptide-MHC specificity with GLIPH2, both within individual participants and across merged participant data sets. Not all clones reach the TCRdb copy of this immuneACCESS table, which keeps in-frame sequences only. Checked studies attribute under half of the gap to unresolved V genes and leave the rest unexplained. V, J and clone size are those of that table, while D and trimming were read from the DNA. The sample data list more than 45,000 clones, and 75% to 85% of these were observed just once. Around 2.9% of the sample goes to the ten largest clones.

The sample's treatment or condition label, in plain terms: suppressive antiretroviral therapy. Lysates of CMV-infected fibroblasts at 10 ug/mL were used to stimulate the cells. Nonresponding CD40L-negative CD69-negative CD45RO-high memory CD4+ T cells were sorted as memory populations depleted of antigen-responding cells. HIV-1-infected adults in whom suppressive ART had been started during chronic infection were enrolled as participants. For at least 4 years, participants had undetectable plasma HIV-1 RNA, below 50 copies/mL. To be included, participants needed a CD4+ T cell count above 400 cells/uL and a positive CMV serology. Before stimulation, PBMCs were isolated using density centrifugation and then depleted of CD8+ T cells. CD8-depleted PBMCs were stimulated for more than 15 hours with anti-CD28/CD49d costimulation, CD40-blocking antibody and enfuvirtide to prevent new infections. Sorting was done on either a Beckman Coulter MoFlo Legacy or an XDP sorter, and propidium iodide was used to exclude dead cells. Genomic DNA was extracted with the QIAamp DNA Mini Kit for samples above one million cells, otherwise with the Quick-DNA Microprep Kit.

The sample consisted of CD4+ T cells sorted from PBMCs after roughly 18-hour stimulation, taken from a patient who received antiretroviral therapy. The cell subset or site label, read with the paper, signifies: CD40L-CD69- CD45RO-high memory CD4 T cells not responding to CMV lysate. The receptor's source is an adult man with HIV who was CMV-seropositive. The rearrangement joined TRBV5-1 to TRBJ2-3; 12 middle bases align to TRBD2. The DNA sequence is as follows: TGCGCCAGCAGCTGGACTAGCGGGGGCACAGATACGCAGTATTTT. Its amino acids are CASSWTSGGTDTQYF.